These T cell receptor beta chains were read from a single sample in a study of T cell changes during pregnancy in multiple sclerosis. Assay: immunoSEQ multiplex PCR; the TCRdb copy retains only in-frame clones and omits some. Of 88,000 or so clones listed, 92% are singletons. The material sequenced was peripheral blood, taken before pregnancy. These receptors all come from a female donor with multiple sclerosis, enrolled in a pregnancy study. Each CDR3 is given with its conserved first and last residue.

>TRBJ1-5|TRBV6-1
CASSDPGGLRPQHF
>TRBJ1-1|TRBV7-9
CASIPGEGNTEAFF
>TRBJ1-2|TRBV5-4
CASSFWSGQKGYTF
>TRBJ2-7|TRBV6-1
CASSVDFSYEQYF
>TRBJ1-1|TRBV6-5
CASGLQGNTEAFF
>TRBJ1-1|TRBV14
CASSQRLGVSTNTEAFF
>TRBJ1-2|TRBV28
CASLREEGYTF
>TRBJ1-2|TRBV9
CASNNRDRVLEDGYTF
>TRBJ1-4|TRBV19
CATYPGTGKEKLFF
>TRBJ2-3|TRBV29-1
CSVEPSGGFTSTDTQYF
>TRBJ2-7|TRBV4-1
CASSLTSGYEQYF
>TRBJ1-2|TRBV19
CASSRSTGTVIYGYTF
>TRBJ2-1|TRBV7-2
CASSLWAVGNEQFF
>TRBJ1-4|TRBV28
CASSLSSGTGYEKLFF
>TRBJ1-5|TRBV6-1
CASSWGLDQPQHF
>TRBJ2-7|TRBV7-9
CASSVPGLAGVYEQYF
>TRBJ1-6|TRBV5-1
CASSLEVGGDSPLHF
>TRBJ2-7|TRBV5-1
CASSFGEGTDEQYF
>TRBJ2-1|TRBV7-8
CASSRSGRYNEQFF
>TRBJ2-3|TRBV27
CASSLFGGRPADTQYF
>TRBJ2-7|TRBV27
CASKPGNLYEQYF
>TRBJ1-1|TRBV14
CASSPRWGGGWNTEAFF
>TRBJ1-1|TRBV25-1
CASTKEMNTEAFF
>TRBJ1-5|TRBV6-6
CASSFEQFNQPQHF
>TRBJ1-2|TRBV5-1
CASSPGTGNDYGYTF
>TRBJ1-1|TRBV28
CASSLYQGWGAEAFF
>TRBJ2-7|TRBV5-4
CASSLGAGEQYF
>TRBJ2-6|TRBV29-1
CSVGAGGAGANVLTF
>TRBJ1-5|TRBV6-5
CASSYSSTQPQHF
>TRBJ2-2|TRBV5-1
CASSLAASGRAGELFF
>TRBJ1-3|TRBV5-1
CASSLGGPGNTIYF
>TRBJ2-2|TRBV7-2
CASSKGLLNTGELFF
>TRBJ2-1|TRBV5-1
CASNLGTSQYNEQFF
>TRBJ1-3|TRBV9
CASSVTGRTGNTIYF
>TRBJ2-5|TRBV7-6
CASSLARPSETQYF
>TRBJ2-2|TRBV11-3
CASSLYTGGMGTGELFF
>TRBJ2-7|TRBV19
CASSRSGTSVEGEQYF
>TRBJ1-1|TRBV4-1
CASSQAGENTEAFF
>TRBJ2-3|TRBV5-5
CASSRGGDTQYF
>TRBJ1-4|TRBV9
CASSATGATNEKLFF
>TRBJ2-5|TRBV6-4
CASSTAGLAEGDQETQYF
>TRBJ2-7|TRBV7-2
CASSTTRYEQYF
>TRBJ2-7|TRBV9
CASSLLPTGRTYEQYF